This is a list of T cell receptor beta chains from one sample in a study of cytomegalovirus exposure and HLA in healthy donors. The protocol was immunoSEQ multiplex PCR, while the TCRdb copy is restricted to in-frame clones and leaves out a portion. The sample yields some 100,000 clones, roughly 70% seen once. The specimen sequenced was PBMCs. The receptors were sampled from a woman in her sixties or seventies in good health and CMV-seropositive. The CDR3 runs from the conserved cysteine through the conserved F or W. A D gene is named only where the DNA matches it firmly. The size entry is marked missing in some rows and otherwise reads once, few, many or a size class.

>13|TRBV6-6|TRBJ1-2|TRBD1|.
CASSLGQGHGYTF
TGTGCCAGCAGCTTGGGACAGGGCCATGGCTACACCTTC
>15|TRBV19|TRBJ1-4|TRBD1|few
CASRRLDRGNEKLFF
TGTGCCAGTAGACGTCTCGACAGGGGAAATGAAAAACTGTTTTTT
>15|TRBV7-8|TRBJ1-6|TRBD1|.
CASHSFRTGRSPLHF
TGTGCCAGCCACTCCTTCAGGACAGGGAGATCACCCCTCCACTTT
>14|TRBV7-2|TRBJ1-1|.|.
CASSLPGSLGEAFF
TGTGCCAGCAGCTTACCGGGGTCCCTTGGGGAAGCTTTCTTT
>17|TRBV10-3|TRBJ2-5|.|.
CAISESKGDTAQETQYF
TGTGCCATCAGTGAGTCGAAAGGGGACACAGCCCAAGAGACCCAGTACTTC
>14|TRBV7-9|TRBJ1-2|TRBD1|.
CASSANRDSYGYTF
TGTGCCAGCAGCGCGAACCGGGACAGCTATGGCTACACCTTC
>16|TRBV5-8|TRBJ1-4|TRBD1|.
CASDRGTGGFNEKLFF
TGTGCCAGCGACAGGGGTACAGGAGGGTTCAATGAAAAACTGTTTTTT
>16|TRBV4-2|TRBJ1-1|.|.
CASSQDPGQMNTEAFF
TGTGCCAGCAGCCAAGATCCCGGACAGATGAACACTGAAGCTTTCTTT
>14|TRBV7-2|TRBJ2-5|TRBD1|.
CASSLGGTGLYQYF
TGTGCCAGCAGCTTAGGTGGGACAGGGTTATACCAGTACTTC
>14|TRBV5-1|TRBJ2-3|TRBD2|.
CASLRGEYTDTQYF
TGCGCCAGTCTTCGGGGGGAGTACACAGATACGCAGTATTTT
>15|TRBV4-3|TRBJ1-1|.|.
CASSQDRQPNTEAFF
TGCGCCAGCAGCCAAGATAGACAGCCTAACACTGAAGCTTTCTTT
>13|TRBV27|TRBJ2-1|TRBD2|few
CASSLTSANEQFF
TGTGCCAGCAGTTTGACTAGCGCTAATGAGCAGTTCTTC
>15|TRBV5-1|TRBJ1-5|.|few
CASSPDGQGNQPQHF
TGCGCCAGCAGCCCCGATGGGCAGGGCAATCAGCCCCAGCATTTT
>14|TRBV19|TRBJ1-5|.|.
CASDTRESNQPQHF
TGTGCCAGCGATACTCGGGAAAGCAATCAGCCCCAGCATTTT
>12|TRBV30|TRBJ1-2|.|few
CAWSKGNYGYTF
TGTGCCTGGAGCAAGGGGAACTATGGCTACACCTTC
>14|TRBV5-4|TRBJ2-7|TRBD1|.
CASSWDRGGYEQYF
TGTGCCAGCAGCTGGGACAGGGGGGGATACGAGCAGTACTTC
>15|TRBV7-2|TRBJ2-5|.|.
CASSLAGGPRETQYF
TGTGCCAGCAGCTTAGCGGGGGGGCCTCGAGAGACCCAGTACTTC
>16|TRBV7-2|TRBJ2-2|TRBD2|.
CASSLAMTSFAGELFF
TGTGCCAGCAGCTTAGCGATGACTAGCTTCGCCGGGGAGCTGTTTTTT
>14|TRBV19|TRBJ1-2|.|.
CASSIGGRDYGYTF
TGTGCCAGTAGTATAGGAGGCAGGGACTATGGCTACACCTTC
>16|TRBV7-6|TRBJ2-5|TRBD2|.
CASSLSASGGGETQYF
TGTGCCAGCAGCTTATCCGCTAGCGGGGGGGGTGAGACCCAGTACTTC
>14|TRBV6-5|TRBJ1-3|.|.
CASSQGYGGNTIYF
TGTGCCAGCAGCCAGGGGTACGGCGGAAACACCATATATTTT
>13|TRBV14|TRBJ1-1|.|few
CASSQVGHTEAFF
TGTGCCAGCAGCCAAGTGGGCCACACTGAAGCTTTCTTT
>15|TRBV5-1|TRBJ2-3|.|.
CASSETGRSTDTQYF
TGCGCCAGCAGCGAAACTGGCAGGAGCACAGATACGCAGTATTTT
>15|TRBV5-5|TRBJ1-1|TRBD1|few
CASSWAGQTNTEAFF
TGTGCCAGCAGCTGGGCGGGACAGACGAACACTGAAGCTTTCTTT
>15|TRBV6-1|TRBJ1-4|.|.
CASSETQATNEKLFF
TGTGCCAGCAGTGAAACACAGGCAACTAATGAAAAACTGTTTTTT
>14|TRBV6-5|TRBJ1-2|TRBD1|.
CASSLRQGFYGYTF
TGTGCCAGCAGTCTAAGACAGGGGTTCTATGGCTACACCTTC
>13|TRBV2|TRBJ2-7|.|.
CASSAQGLEEQYF
TGTGCCAGCAGCGCCCAGGGGCTCGAAGAGCAGTACTTC
>17|TRBV30|TRBJ2-7|TRBD2|once
CAWSVATGTSGHYEQYF
TGTGCCTGGAGTGTGGCTACCGGGACTAGCGGCCACTACGAGCAGTACTTC
>14|TRBV5-6|TRBJ2-1|TRBD2|.
CASSWEGSYNEQFF
TGTGCCAGCAGCTGGGAGGGGTCCTACAATGAGCAGTTCTTC
>13|TRBV18|TRBJ1-5|.|.
CASSPSPDQPQHF
TGTGCCAGCTCACCAAGTCCGGATCAGCCCCAGCATTTT
>15|TRBV12-5|TRBJ1-4|.|once
CASGQNGVINEKLFF
TGTGCTAGTGGCCAAAACGGGGTGATCAATGAAAAACTGTTTTTT
>17|TRBV4-2|TRBJ2-4|TRBD2|.
CASSQDWGGGGANIQYF
TGTGCCAGCAGCCAAGACTGGGGCGGCGGGGGGGCAAACATTCAGTACTTC
>15|TRBV6-5|TRBJ1-1|.|.
CASSPLQQVGTEAFF
TGTGCCAGCAGTCCACTTCAGCAGGTAGGCACTGAAGCTTTCTTT
>14|TRBV2|TRBJ1-6|.|.
CASRVHSSNSPLHF
TGTGCCAGCAGGGTCCACAGTTCCAATTCACCCCTCCACTTT
>12|TRBV5-4|TRBJ1-1|.|.
CASSLEGGRAFF
TGTGCCAGCAGCTTGGAGGGAGGGAGGGCTTTCTTT
>14|TRBV5-1|TRBJ2-5|.|few
CASSSGQLQETQYF
TGCGCCAGCAGCTCCGGACAGCTCCAAGAGACCCAGTACTTC
>14|TRBV18|TRBJ1-2|.|.
CASFDRIANYGYTF
TGTGCCAGTTTTGACAGGATAGCTAACTATGGCTACACCTTC
>16|TRBV6-5|TRBJ2-5|TRBD2|.
CASSYPTSGGQETQYF
TGTGCCAGCAGTTACCCAACTAGCGGGGGCCAAGAGACCCAGTACTTC
>14|TRBV18|TRBJ2-7|TRBD2|.
CASTTSGGTYEQYF
TGTGCCAGCACCACTAGCGGGGGGACCTACGAGCAGTACTTC
>16|TRBV7-9|TRBJ1-1|TRBD1|once
CASSLGGGGGGTEAFF
TGTGCCAGCAGCTTAGGAGGGGGCGGAGGAGGCACTGAAGCTTTCTTT
>14|TRBV25-1|TRBJ1-1|.|once
CASSESAASTEAFF
TGTGCCAGCAGTGAATCAGCGGCGAGCACTGAAGCTTTCTTT
>14|TRBV30|TRBJ2-3|.|.
CAWVKGLSTDTQYF
TGTGCCTGGGTAAAGGGACTGTCAACAGATACGCAGTATTTT
>14|TRBV6-6|TRBJ1-1|.|.
CASSYGSGGAVAFF
TGTGCCAGCAGTTACGGGAGCGGGGGCGCGGTGGCTTTCTTT
>10|TRBV20-1|TRBJ1-1|.|once
CSASKGPAFF
TGCAGTGCTAGTAAGGGGCCAGCTTTCTTT
>15|TRBV7-6|TRBJ1-4|TRBD1|.
CASSLQGQSNEKLFF
TGTGCCAGCAGCTTACAGGGACAGAGTAATGAAAAACTGTTTTTT
>16|TRBV7-8|TRBJ2-2|TRBD1|.
CASSPRQGPGTGELFF
TGTGCCAGCAGCCCCAGACAGGGACCGGGGACCGGGGAGCTGTTTTTT
>17|TRBV11-2|TRBJ2-2|TRBD2|.
CASSSYGGGSNTGELFF
TGTGCCAGCAGCTCCTATGGCGGGGGGTCTAACACCGGGGAGCTGTTTTTT